A selection of T cell receptor beta chains follows, all from one sample in a study of blood T cell repertoires in COVID-19. Some clones are missing from TCRdb's copy, which holds only in-frame ones; the method was immunoSEQ multiplex PCR. The repertoire includes about 250,000 clones, approximately 85% of them detected once, and around 10% sits in the top ten. Sequencing was carried out using PBMCs or T cells enriched from blood (not recorded which). Receptor source: a woman in her fifties or sixties with acute COVID-19. CDR3s include the opening cysteine and the closing phenylalanine or tryptophan. The order of the fields is clone size, J gene, D gene, V gene, CDR3 protein, CDR3 DNA. A D gene is named only where the DNA matches it firmly. Not all rows give a size; the values are once, few, many and, for expanded clones, a class.

.,TRBJ1-1,.,TRBV29-1,CSAYRGTEAFF,TGCAGCGCCTACCGCGGGACTGAAGCTTTCTTT
.,TRBJ1-5,.,TRBV19,CASSIGGSHDQPQHF,TGTGCCAGTAGTATCGGGGGTAGCCATGATCAGCCCCAGCATTTT
.,TRBJ2-7,.,TRBV6-4,CASSEGVGRTYEQYF,TGTGCCAGCAGTGAAGGGGTAGGCAGAACCTACGAGCAGTACTTC
.,TRBJ2-7,TRBD2,TRBV11-3,CASSPGGRGYEQYF,TGTGCCAGCAGCCCGGGGGGTCGAGGCTACGAGCAGTACTTC
.,TRBJ1-5,TRBD1,TRBV27,CASRETGQGGVLQHF,TGTGCCAGCAGAGAAACGGGACAGGGAGGGGTGCTCCAGCATTTT
.,TRBJ1-1,.,TRBV28,CASSLRGGTEAFF,TGTGCCAGCAGTTTAAGAGGGGGAACTGAAGCTTTCTTT
.,TRBJ1-5,.,TRBV28,CASSLSLAGNQPQHF,TGTGCCAGCAGTTTATCCCTGGCCGGGAATCAGCCCCAGCATTTT
.,TRBJ2-6,.,TRBV29-1,CSVGPGSGANVLTF,TGCAGCGTTGGACCAGGCTCTGGGGCCAACGTCCTGACTTTC
.,TRBJ2-5,TRBD2,TRBV5-4,CASSPGTSVETQYF,TGTGCCAGCAGCCCGGGGACTAGCGTGGAGACCCAGTACTTC
.,TRBJ1-2,TRBD1,TRBV19,CASSRSGQGFTGYTF,TGTGCCAGTAGTAGGTCGGGACAGGGGTTTACTGGCTACACCTTC
.,TRBJ2-7,TRBD1,TRBV5-4,CASSWDRGHEQYF,TGTGCCAGCAGCTGGGACAGGGGCCACGAGCAGTACTTC
.,TRBJ2-2,.,TRBV9,CASQGSSNTGELFF,TGTGCCAGCCAGGGATCGTCCAACACCGGGGAGCTGTTTTTT
few,TRBJ1-5,TRBD1,TRBV2,CASSGDRVKQPQHF,TGTGCCAGCAGTGGGGACAGGGTAAAGCAGCCCCAGCATTTT
.,TRBJ2-2,TRBD2,TRBV6-6,CASSYSGGASTGELFF,TGTGCCAGCAGTTACAGCGGGGGGGCCTCCACCGGGGAGCTGTTTTTT
.,TRBJ2-3,TRBD1,TRBV18,CASSPPGQSDTQYF,TGTGCCAGCTCACCCCCGGGACAGTCAGATACGCAGTATTTT
once,TRBJ2-7,TRBD2,TRBV7-2,CASSPGLDYEQYF,TGTGCCAGCAGCCCGGGACTAGACTACGAGCAGTACTTC
.,TRBJ2-3,TRBD2,TRBV9,CASSVEVSGGLVTDTQYF,TGTGCCAGCAGCGTAGAAGTTAGCGGGGGCCTGGTGACAGATACGCAGTATTTT
.,TRBJ1-1,TRBD1,TRBV29-1,CSVELSGGLNTEAFF,TGCAGCGTTGAACTATCAGGGGGTTTGAACACTGAAGCTTTCTTT
.,TRBJ1-1,.,TRBV7-2,CASSLVIGVNTEAFF,TGTGCCAGCAGCTTAGTCATAGGAGTGAACACTGAAGCTTTCTTT
few,TRBJ1-1,.,TRBV5-4,CASSLPQMNTEAFF,TGTGCCAGCAGCTTGCCACAGATGAACACTGAAGCTTTCTTT
.,TRBJ1-5,.,TRBV7-8,CASSLGGRVGGQPQHF,TGTGCCAGCAGCTTAGGGGGCAGGGTAGGTGGTCAGCCCCAGCATTTT
.,TRBJ2-2,.,TRBV6-6,CASSLHAPFANTGELFF,TGTGCCAGCAGTCTACATGCCCCGTTCGCGAACACCGGGGAGCTGTTTTTT
.,TRBJ1-1,.,TRBV19,CASSIGIRDTEAFF,TGTGCCAGTAGTATCGGCATCAGGGACACTGAAGCTTTCTTT
.,TRBJ1-1,TRBD1,TRBV25-1,CASSGTGRNTEAFF,TGTGCCAGCAGTGGGACAGGGCGGAACACTGAAGCTTTCTTT
.,TRBJ2-1,TRBD1,TRBV9,CASSGQGYNEQFF,TGTGCCAGCAGCGGACAGGGCTACAATGAGCAGTTCTTC
.,TRBJ1-1,TRBD1,TRBV30,CAWDDWTGGSEAFF,TGTGCCTGGGACGATTGGACAGGGGGCTCTGAAGCTTTCTTT
few,TRBJ2-5,.,TRBV5-8,CASSLATTRGIGETQYF,TGTGCCAGCAGCTTGGCGACTACGAGGGGGATAGGGGAGACCCAGTACTTC
.,TRBJ2-3,.,TRBV30,CACTLGETDTQYF,TGTGCCTGCACCCTCGGGGAGACAGATACGCAGTATTTT
.,TRBJ2-5,.,TRBV20-1,CSASVALGQQETQYF,TGCAGTGCCAGTGTGGCCTTGGGGCAACAAGAGACCCAGTACTTC
.,TRBJ1-5,.,TRBV6-1,CASSESITRSRGNQPQHF,TGTGCCAGCAGTGAATCAATTACTCGGTCAAGGGGTAATCAGCCCCAGCATTTT
.,TRBJ1-2,TRBD1,TRBV30,CAWSDRGWEGYTF,TGTGCCTGGAGTGACAGGGGTTGGGAAGGCTACACCTTC